The next 3 T cell receptor beta chains were all read from a single sample in a study of cytomegalovirus exposure and HLA in healthy donors (TCRdb year 2017). The receptor library was made with the immunoSEQ multiplex PCR assay. For the multiplex PCR, a mixture combining 60 forward primers for TCR Vbeta segments and 13 reverse primers for TCR Jbeta segments was used. TCRdb holds this immuneACCESS table with in-frame rearrangements only. Some clones are missing; in checked studies, unresolved V genes explain under half, and the rest has no known cause. This sample holds about 94,000 clones; about three fifths were observed only once. The ten largest clones take up 3.9% of the sample. The specimen was PBMCs. These receptors originate from a man aged 25 to 40 in good health and CMV-seronegative.

The chain employs TRBV7-2 and TRBJ2-1; D may be TRBD2 (6 bases). The germline CDR1 and CDR2 sequences are SGHTA and FQGNSA. The germline V and J ends were trimmed by 1 base and 3 bases, with 7 bases remaining between them. The CDR3 length is 14 residues. The CDR3 coding sequence is TGTGCCAGCAGCTTAGGCGGGGTCTACAATGAGCAGTTCTTC. This sequence encodes CASSLGGVYNEQFF. The full variable domain, rest sourced from reference TRBV7-2 and TRBJ2-1, is GAGVSQSPSNKVTEKGKDVELRCDPISGHTALYWYRQSLGQGLEFLIYFQGNSAPDKSGLPSDRFSAERTGGSVSTLTIQRTQQEDSAVYLCASSLGGVYNEQFFGPGTRLTVL.

This rearrangement joins TRBV2 to TRBJ2-2; D unresolved. The CDR3 is 14 residues long. The V gene's germline CDR1 is SNHLY and CDR2 FYNNEI. With 6 bases removed from V and 4 bases from J, the gap between germline ends came to 12 bases. The CDR3 DNA reads as TGTGCCAGCAGCTCTTTATACAGCACCGGGGAGCTGTTTTTT. It yields the protein CASSSLYSTGELFF.

A few counts support this clone. This rearrangement joins TRBV4-2 to TRBJ2-2; 10 positions agree with TRBD2. Germline CDR1 and CDR2: LGHNA and YNFKEQ. The CDR3 loop spans 15 amino acids. V dropped 5 bases and J dropped 3; count of bases not matched to a gene: 3. CDR3 DNA sequence: TGTGCCAGCAGCGAAGGGACTAGCGACACCGGGGAGCTGTTTTTT. It codes for CASSEGTSDTGELFF.